This TCR beta chain was found in a study of blood T cells in healthy people across ages. The wider study: Using template switching, researchers captured about one barcoded beta molecule for each two T cells. Overall study results and limits: Considered underestimates were the diversity estimates obtained from one million T cells.

Through a sample-barcoded 5' primer and a J-beta primer mix, a second PCR was run for roughly 6 to 12 cycles. A 12-random-nucleotide template-switch adaptor tagged each cDNA molecule. TCRdb redid the calling of the 5' RACE reads with MiXCR, one entry per CDR3 protein. The data show over 450,000 distinct CDR3 sequences, less than 25% seen once. From germline, CDR1 is SQVTM and CDR2 ANQGSEA. J gave up 0 bases and V 3 bases, and 0 bases lay outside the gene matches. This CDR3 is built from 14 residues. Points on this clonotype: The antigen remains undetermined.

The sample was also linked to a second study, of T cells of mothers and their children. This second study says: Sample barcodes and 2-4 random nucleotides came from the second PCR's M1S primer.

This sequence joins TRBV29-1 and TRBJ2-5; 11 positions match TRBD2. The specimen sequenced was blood. This TCR came from a boy under 18 in good health. The DNA of the CDR3 is TGCAGCGTTGAGGGACTAGCGGACCAAGAGACCCAGTACTTC. Protein: CSVEGLADQETQYF.